This T cell receptor beta chain was identified in a study of technical replicates of blood from a handful of donors. Method: immunoSEQ multiplex PCR; TCRdb's copy keeps in-frame clones and lacks some. The sample contains 9,500 to 15,000 clones, approximately 94% of which appear only once. The CDR3 has 14 amino acids. The junction had 5 bases not matched to a gene; V was cut back by 2 bases and J by 7 bases. Germline values: CDR1 SGHRS, CDR2 YFSETQ. This receptor was identified in a human donor in good health. The rearrangement uses TRBV5-1 and TRBJ2-1; 8 bases fit TRBD2. Sample: PBMCs. The CDR3 region has the DNA TGCGCCAGCAGCTTCAGCGGGAGAGGGAATGAGCAGTTCTTC. This codes for CASSFSGRGNEQFF.